The 3 T cell receptor beta chains presented below share a single source sample, sequenced in a study of somatic mutations in cytotoxic T cells in rheumatoid arthritis. Only in-frame clones appear in the TCRdb table, and some are missing; sequencing was by immunoSEQ multiplex PCR. The sample carries more than 2,500 clones, about 66% recorded once. Specimen: CD8+ T cells sorted from synovial fluid. The receptors were gathered from a young woman with rheumatoid arthritis.

The chain is built from TRBV10-3 and TRBJ2-3; 8 nucleotides agree with TRBD2. V lost 0 bases, J lost 6 bases, and 8 bases stayed unmatched. Germline CDR1 and CDR2: ENHRY and SYGVKD. The CDR3 has 16 amino acids. CDR3 in DNA: TGTGCCATCAGTGAGTCCGCGAGCGGGGGAGCCGATACGCAGTATTTT. It yields the protein CAISESASGGADTQYF.

This chain connects TRBV30 to TRBJ2-3; 7 bases align to TRBD2. CDR3 length equals 15 residues. Germline CDR1 reads GTSNPN; CDR2 reads SVGIG (reference sequence). The V gene end was trimmed by 0 bases and the J gene end by 4 bases; junction bases not matched to a gene: 7. CDR3 nucleotide sequence: TGTGCCTGGAGTGTGACGGGAGGAATTGCAGATACGCAGTATTTT. Its protein is CAWSVTGGIADTQYF.

V and J are TRBV11-3 and TRBJ2-3, with 7 bases that match TRBD2. The CDR3 length is 13 residues. Unmatched junction bases numbered 0, after V lost 5 bases and J lost 1 base. CDR1 is SGHNT, CDR2 YENEEA, per germline. The CDR3 spells CASSGRGTDTQYF. The DNA of the CDR3 is TGTGCCAGCAGCGGGAGGGGCACAGATACGCAGTATTTT.